This T cell receptor (beta chain) was retrieved from a study of Graves' ophthalmopathy and Graves' hyperthyroidism. Active ophthalmopathy (CAS at least 3, NOSPECS at least 4), lasting under 3 months. The CDR3 is 13 amino acids. Trimming cost V 6 bases and J 1 base, with 9 bases left between them. Germline V CDR1 and CDR2: SNHLY, FYNNEI. RNA transcripts yielded amplified TCR beta CDR3 regions. First-round RT-PCR used HTBI primers; second-round multiplex PCR followed. TCRdb called the multiplex PCR reads again in MiXCR, with one record for every CDR3 protein. This sample has 660,000 or so distinct CDR3 sequences, with roughly 39% found just once.

The sample consisted of peripheral blood. V gene TRBV2 combines with J gene TRBJ1-1; no firm D call. The clonotype originates from an adult man with Graves' ophthalmopathy. CDR3 DNA: TGTGCCAGCAGATACACCCAGAACACTGAAGCTTTCTTT. Its translation: CASRYTQNTEAFF.